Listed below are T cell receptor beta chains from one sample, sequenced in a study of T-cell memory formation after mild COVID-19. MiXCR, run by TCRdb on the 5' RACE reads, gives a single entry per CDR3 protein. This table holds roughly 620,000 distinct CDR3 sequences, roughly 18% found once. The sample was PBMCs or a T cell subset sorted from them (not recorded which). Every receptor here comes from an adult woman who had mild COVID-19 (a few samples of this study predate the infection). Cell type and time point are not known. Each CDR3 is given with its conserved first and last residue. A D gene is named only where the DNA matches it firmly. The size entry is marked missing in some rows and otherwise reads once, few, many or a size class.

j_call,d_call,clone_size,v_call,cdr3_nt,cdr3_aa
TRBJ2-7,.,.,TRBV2,TGTGCCAGCACCGACGGGGTGACCTACGAGCAGTACTTC,CASTDGVTYEQYF
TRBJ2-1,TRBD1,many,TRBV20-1,TGCAGTGCTAGAGGGTGGCAGGGGGCACGGGAGCAGTTCTTC,CSARGWQGAREQFF
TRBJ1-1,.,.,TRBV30,TGTGCCTGGACCCGCCAGGGAGCGTTAGCTTTCTTT,CAWTRQGALAFF
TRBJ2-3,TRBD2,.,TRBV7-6,TGTGCCAGCAGCTTAGAGGCCCTCAGCGGGATAACGGATACGCAGTATTTT,CASSLEALSGITDTQYF
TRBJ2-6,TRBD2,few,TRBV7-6,TGTGCCAGCAGCTCGGGAGGGGTCCTGACTTTC,CASSSGGVLTF
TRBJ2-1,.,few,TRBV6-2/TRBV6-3,TGTGCCAGCTCTAGAGGGAAGCGCAATGAGCAGTTCTTC,CASSRGKRNEQFF
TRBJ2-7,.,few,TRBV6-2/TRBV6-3,TGTGCCAGCAGCCCCACCGGAGGGGGAGTTTCCGAGCAGTACTTC,CASSPTGGGVSEQYF
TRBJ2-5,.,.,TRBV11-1,TGTGCCAGCAGCTTAAACCCCCGGGGAGAGACCCAGTACTTC,CASSLNPRGETQYF
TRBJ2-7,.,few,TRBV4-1,TGCGCCAGCAGCCAAGAGGTGCAGGGTTACGAGCAGTACTTC,CASSQEVQGYEQYF
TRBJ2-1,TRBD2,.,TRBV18,TGTGCCAGCTCACCACCCGTAAATAGCGGGAGGTCGGGTGAGCAGTTCTTC,CASSPPVNSGRSGEQFF
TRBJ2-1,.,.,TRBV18,TGTGCCAGCTCACCACCGCAGGGAAGCTCCTACAATGAGCAGTTCTTC,CASSPPQGSSYNEQFF
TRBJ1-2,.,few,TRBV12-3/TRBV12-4,TGTGCCAGCGTCCGAGGTCCTAACTATGGCTACACCTTC,CASVRGPNYGYTF
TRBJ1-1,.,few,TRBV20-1,TGCAGTGCTAGAGATCACAACACTGAAGCTTTCTTT,CSARDHNTEAFF
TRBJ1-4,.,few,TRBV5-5,TGTGCCAGCAGCCGGGGCGGGGTTGAAAAACTGTTTTTT,CASSRGGVEKLFF
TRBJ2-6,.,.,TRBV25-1,TGTGCCAGCACCCAGGGTTCTGGGGCCAACGTCCTGACTTTC,CASTQGSGANVLTF
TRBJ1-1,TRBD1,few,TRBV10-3,TGTGCCATCAGTGGGAGACAGGGTTTCGACACTGAAGCTTTCTTT,CAISGRQGFDTEAFF
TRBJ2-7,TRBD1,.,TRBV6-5,TGTGCCAGCAGTTACTTTGGACAGGACTACGAGCAGTACTTC,CASSYFGQDYEQYF
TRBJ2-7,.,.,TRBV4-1,TGCGCCAGCAGCCAATCTTCGGGCGAGCAGTACTTC,CASSQSSGEQYF
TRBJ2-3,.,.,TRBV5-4,TGTGCCAGCAGCCACAAGGATGGGGGAGCCACAGATACGCAGTATTTT,CASSHKDGGATDTQYF
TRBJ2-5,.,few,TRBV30,TGTGCCTGGATAGGGACACCGAGTCGAGAGACCCAGTACTTC,CAWIGTPSRETQYF
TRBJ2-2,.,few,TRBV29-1,TGCAGCGTTGTCGAGAACACCGGGGAGCTGTTTTTT,CSVVENTGELFF
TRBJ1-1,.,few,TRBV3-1,TGTGCCAGCAGCCAAGATTCGGCCTTGAACACTGAAGCTTTCTTT,CASSQDSALNTEAFF
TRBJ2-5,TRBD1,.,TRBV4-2,TGTGCCAGCAGCCAAGATGGACAGGGGTCGGGAGAGACCCAGTACTTC,CASSQDGQGSGETQYF
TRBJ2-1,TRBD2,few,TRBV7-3,TGTGCCAGCAGCCCCCGTCCTCATAGCGGGAGCTTCCCTACTTTACTAAATGAGCAGTTCTTC,CASSPRPHSGSFPTLLNEQFF
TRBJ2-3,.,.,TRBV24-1,TGTGCCACCAGTGACCCAGGAGGGTCAGGAGATACGCAGTATTTT,CATSDPGGSGDTQYF
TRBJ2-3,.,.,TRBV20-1,TGCAGTGCTAGTCGAGCGGGTCAGGAAGATACGCAGTATTTT,CSASRAGQEDTQYF
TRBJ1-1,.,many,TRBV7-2,TGTGCCAGCAGCCTTTTGGGACTCCAAGGGGGAGCTTTCTTT,CASSLLGLQGGAFF
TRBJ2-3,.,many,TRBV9,TGTGCCAGCAGCGTAGGTGACATAGGGACAGATACGCAGTATTTT,CASSVGDIGTDTQYF
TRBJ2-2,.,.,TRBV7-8,TGTGCCAGCACCGGAAGGTCGGGTGCGCACACCGGGGAGCTGTTTTTT,CASTGRSGAHTGELFF